This T cell receptor beta chain was profiled in a study of cytomegalovirus exposure and HLA in healthy donors. This clone was recorded once. Germline V CDR1 and CDR2: SGHVS, FQNEAQ. The CDR3 has 17 amino acids. The V and J ends lost 5 bases and 8 bases, in that order; junction bases with no gene match: 18. The PCR employed 60 Vbeta primers together with 13 Jbeta primers. The protocol was immunoSEQ multiplex PCR, while the TCRdb copy is restricted to in-frame clones and leaves out a portion. This table holds about 200,000 clones, around 77% found once. This TCR was sampled from a woman between 25 and 40 years old in good health and CMV-seronegative. The sequencing sample was made of PBMCs. This rearrangement joins TRBV7-8 to TRBJ1-3; 7 bases map to TRBD1. DNA of the CDR3: TGTGCCAGCAGCGTACTTAAAGACAGGGAGCTATCGGACACCATATATTTT. Translation gives CASSVLKDRELSDTIYF.